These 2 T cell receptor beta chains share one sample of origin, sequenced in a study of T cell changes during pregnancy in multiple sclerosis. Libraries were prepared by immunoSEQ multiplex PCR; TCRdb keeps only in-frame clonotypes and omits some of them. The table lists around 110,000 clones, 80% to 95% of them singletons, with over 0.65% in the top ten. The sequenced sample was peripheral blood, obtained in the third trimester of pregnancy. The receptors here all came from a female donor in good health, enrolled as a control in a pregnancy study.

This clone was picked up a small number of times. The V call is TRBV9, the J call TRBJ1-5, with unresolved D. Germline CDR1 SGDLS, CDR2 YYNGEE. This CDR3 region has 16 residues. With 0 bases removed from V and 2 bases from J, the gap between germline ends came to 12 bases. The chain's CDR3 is CASSVDAGSGNQPQHF. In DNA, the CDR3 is TGTGCCAGCAGCGTAGACGCGGGGTCGGGCAATCAGCCCCAGCATTTT.

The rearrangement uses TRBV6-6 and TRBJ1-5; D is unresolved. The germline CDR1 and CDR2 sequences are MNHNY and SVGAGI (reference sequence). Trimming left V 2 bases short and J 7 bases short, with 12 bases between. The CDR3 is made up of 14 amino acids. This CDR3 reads CASSYAVSRQPQHF. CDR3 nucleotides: TGTGCCAGCAGTTACGCGGTCTCTCGACAGCCCCAGCATTTT.